This T cell receptor beta chain was sequenced in a study of CD4 T cells in relation to SARS-CoV-2 and coronaviruses. Overall study: PBMCs were cultured with antigen for around nine days before TCR beta sequencing. Whole-study findings and limits: Crossreactive clones expanded significantly less to SARS-CoV-2 than monoreactive clones. No donor gave both pre-pandemic and post-infection samples.

On this clone: The antigen is unknown.

TCRdb keeps only in-frame clones here, not all; method: immunoSEQ multiplex PCR. Here the sample spans approximately 20,000 clones, around two thirds being singletons. The unexposed donors gave CD4+ T cells in about 2011-2019, prior to COVID-19. Isolation of CD4+ T cells took place after roughly nine days in culture. Unexposed-donor CD4+ T cells were probed with SARS-CoV-2 S/N and four cold-coronavirus spikes, cells permitting. Trimming took 0 bases from V and 7 from J, leaving 16 bases between them. Germline V gene sequence: CDR1 MNHEY, CDR2 SMNVEV (reference sequence). The CDR3 has 15 amino acids. The clonotype originates from a human donor in good health. The chain couples TRBV27 to TRBJ2-7, with D perhaps assigned TRBD1 or TRBD2 (5 bases each). Sequences were obtained from CD4+ T cells from PBMCs, cultured in vitro. CDR3 sequence reads: CASSLSAGQGGEQYF. The CDR3, as DNA: TGTGCCAGCAGTTTATCGGCTGGGCAGGGCGGGGAGCAGTACTTC.